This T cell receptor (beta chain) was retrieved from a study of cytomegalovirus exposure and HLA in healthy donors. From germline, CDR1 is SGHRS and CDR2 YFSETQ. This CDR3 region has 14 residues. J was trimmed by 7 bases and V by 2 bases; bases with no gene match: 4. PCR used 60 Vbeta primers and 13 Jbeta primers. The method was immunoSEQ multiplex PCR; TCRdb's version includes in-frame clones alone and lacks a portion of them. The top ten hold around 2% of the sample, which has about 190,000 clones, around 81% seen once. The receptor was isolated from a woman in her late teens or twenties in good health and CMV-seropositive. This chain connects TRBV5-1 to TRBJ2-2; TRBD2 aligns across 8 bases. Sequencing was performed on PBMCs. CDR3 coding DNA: TGCGCCAGCAGCTTAGCGGGGGATATCGGGGAGCTGTTTTTT. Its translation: CASSLAGDIGELFF.